This T cell receptor beta chain emerged from a study of blood T cell repertoires in COVID-19. Concerning this clone itself: The sample contains more than one DNA sequence encoding this CDR3.

CDR1 is MDHEN and CDR2 is SYDVKM in the germline V gene. There are 12 residues in the CDR3. V lost 7 bases, J lost 4 bases, and 10 bases lay in between. Sequenced by immunoSEQ multiplex PCR; TCRdb stores in-frame clones only, minus some. The sample shows 250,000 to 350,000 clones, around 88% of them seen only once. The specimen sequenced was peripheral blood. The chain links TRBV28 to TRBJ1-2; tentatively, D is TRBD1 (5 bases). This TCR derives from a woman in her twenties or thirties who had recovered from COVID-19. The CDR3 DNA follows: TGTGCCAGCAACCAGGGCTCCTATGGCTACACCTTC. Protein: CASNQGSYGYTF.